This T cell receptor (beta chain) was sequenced in a study of blood T cell repertoires in COVID-19. Study summary: Donors in the United States, Italy and Spain gave samples during acute or convalescent COVID-19. PBMCs, B-cell-depleted T cells, or T cells provided the cDNA or gDNA that made up the material.

How the authors handled the data: Scientists estimated how many nucleated cells there were by amplifying reference gene primers. TCRdb's table, derived via immunoSEQ multiplex PCR, lists solely in-frame clones and lacks some. D and trimming were read from the DNA, whereas the V and J calls and clone size are those reported in that table. This table has 250,000 to 400,000 clones, about 87% appearing once. Patients of the Seattle cohort, enrolled during active infection, were followed longitudinally. The CDR3 consists of 12 residues. Trimming at V came to 7 bases and at J to 7 bases, leaving 6 bases not matched to a gene. Looked up from germline, CDR1 is MNHNY and CDR2 is SVGAGI (reference sequence).

Sequencing was done on a sample of peripheral blood. This receptor was identified in a young woman with COVID-19, enrolled during active disease. V and J are TRBV6-6 and TRBJ1-2, with TRBD1 identical over 7 bases. CDR3 region: CASTRQGGGYTF. Written as DNA, the CDR3 is TGTGCCAGCACACGACAGGGAGGTGGCTACACCTTC.